This TCR beta chain was retrieved from a study of blood T cell repertoires in COVID-19. The CDR3 spans 13 residues. Looked up from germline, CDR1 is ENHRY and CDR2 is SYGVKD. Trimming removed 4 bases at V and 3 bases at J, with 9 bases between. In the source study's methods: Nucleated cell number was recorded as an estimate derived from reference gene primer amplification. Repertoires were generated with immunoSEQ multiplex PCR, while TCRdb's copy carries only in-frame clones and drops some. V, J and clone size are those of that table, while D and trimming were read from the DNA. The sample contains 300,000 to 450,000 clones, around 87% of which appear only once. Participants' own reports of clinical history determined their cohort assignment.

This chain connects TRBV10-3 to TRBJ1-1, with D possibly TRBD1 on 6 matching bases. Source material: PBMCs or T cells enriched from blood (not recorded which). The TCR sequence derives from a man younger than 45 who had recovered from COVID-19. The CDR3: CAISVNRDTEAFF. The CDR3, as DNA: TGTGCCATCAGTGTTAACAGGGACACTGAAGCTTTCTTT.